The 2 T cell receptor beta chains listed next were all sequenced from one sample in a study of T-cell memory formation after mild COVID-19. From the 5' RACE reads, TCRdb called clonotypes with MiXCR, one entry per CDR3 protein. This repertoire shows hundreds of thousands of distinct CDR3 sequences, around 27% found once; its top ten account for roughly 13%. Material for sequencing was PBMCs or a T cell subset sorted from them (not recorded which). All receptors come from an adult woman who had mild COVID-19 (a few samples of this study predate the infection). Cell type and time point are not known.

The chain has TRBV5-6 and TRBJ2-7; perhaps D is TRBD1 or TRBD2 (5 bases each). Germline V gene sequence: CDR1 SGHDT, CDR2 YYEEEE. V was trimmed by 2 bases and J by 0 bases, leaving 9 bases between them. This CDR3 has 14 residues. The DNA of the CDR3 is TGTGCCAGCAGCTTCGGGGCCCGCTCCTACGAGCAGTACTTC. Protein: CASSFGARSYEQYF.

The chain couples TRBV12-3 or TRBV12-4 to TRBJ2-4; D might be TRBD1 (6 bases). This CDR3 is 12 amino acids long. V was pared by 5 bases and J by 9 bases, with 11 bases between. CDR3 region: CASSLGQTIQYF. The CDR3 DNA sequence: TGTGCCAGCAGTCTAGGACAGACCATTCAGTACTTC.